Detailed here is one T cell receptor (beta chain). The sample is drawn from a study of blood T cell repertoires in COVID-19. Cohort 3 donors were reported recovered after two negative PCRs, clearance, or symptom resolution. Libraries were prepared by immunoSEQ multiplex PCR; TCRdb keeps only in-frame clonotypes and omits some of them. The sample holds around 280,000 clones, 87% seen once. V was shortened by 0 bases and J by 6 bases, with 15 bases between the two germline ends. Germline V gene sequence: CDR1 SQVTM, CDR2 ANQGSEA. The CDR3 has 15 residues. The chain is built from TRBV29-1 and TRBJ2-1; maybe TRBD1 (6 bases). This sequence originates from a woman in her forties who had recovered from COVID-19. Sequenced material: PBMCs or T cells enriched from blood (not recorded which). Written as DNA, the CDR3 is TGCAGCGTTGAAGATCGGAAAACAGGGAGCAATGAGCAGTTCTTC. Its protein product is CSVEDRKTGSNEQFF.